This TCR beta chain derives from a study of blood T cell repertoires in COVID-19. Clones were read by immunoSEQ multiplex PCR, and TCRdb kept only the in-frame ones, dropping some. The table shows some 150,000 clones, with roughly 82% occurring only once. CDR3 length: 12 amino acids. V gave up 3 bases and J gave up 8 bases, with 10 bases separating them. The clonotype comes from a man in his forties or fifties who had recovered from COVID-19. The sample consisted of PBMCs or T cells enriched from blood (not recorded which). The chain carries TRBV12-3 or TRBV12-4 and TRBJ1-2; maybe TRBD1 (5 bases). This CDR3 reads CASSFRRVGYTF. The DNA of the CDR3 is TGTGCCAGCAGTTTTCGCAGGGTGGGCTACACCTTC.